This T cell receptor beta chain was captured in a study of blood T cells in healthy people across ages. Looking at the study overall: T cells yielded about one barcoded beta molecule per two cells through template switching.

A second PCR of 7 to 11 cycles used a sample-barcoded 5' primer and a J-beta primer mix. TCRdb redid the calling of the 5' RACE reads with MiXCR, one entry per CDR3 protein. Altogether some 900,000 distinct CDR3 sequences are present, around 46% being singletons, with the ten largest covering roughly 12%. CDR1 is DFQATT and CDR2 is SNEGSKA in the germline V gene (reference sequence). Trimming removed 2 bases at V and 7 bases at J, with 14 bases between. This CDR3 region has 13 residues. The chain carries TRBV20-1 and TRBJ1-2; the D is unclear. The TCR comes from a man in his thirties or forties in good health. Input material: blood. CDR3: CSARRTGVSGYTF. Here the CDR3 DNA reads TGCAGTGCTAGACGCACTGGGGTTAGTGGCTACACCTTC.